The 15 T cell receptor beta chains below all came from one sample that was sequenced in a study of somatic mutations in cytotoxic T cells in rheumatoid arthritis. TCRdb's copy holds only in-frame clones and misses some; the assay was immunoSEQ multiplex PCR. The sample consists of 30,000 to 45,000 clones, about four fifths of them appearing once. Sequences were obtained from CD8+ T cells sorted from blood. Receptor source: a man between 35 and 55 years old in good health.

This chain joins TRBV27 and TRBJ2-2; no clear D. Germline V CDR1 and CDR2: MNHEY, SMNVEV (reference sequence). The CDR3 is 16 amino acids. The V gene lost 7 bases and the J gene lost 2 bases, with 17 bases spanning the gap. CDR3 coding DNA: TGTGCCAGCACCCCTGGAACGCAGCTTAACACCGGGGAGCTGTTTTTT. Amino acids: CASTPGTQLNTGELFF.

The gene calls are TRBV29-1 and TRBJ1-4; D gene ambiguous. The CDR3 is 14 residues long. Germline V gene lookup returns CDR1 SQVTM and CDR2 ANQGSEA. With 6 bases removed from V and 6 bases from J, the gap between germline ends came to 17 bases. The CDR3 DNA sequence: TGCAGCGTCGGGGTCCAAGGGTTTGATGAAAAACTGTTTTTT. Translation gives CSVGVQGFDEKLFF.

The genes are TRBV6-5 and TRBJ1-1; D perhaps matches TRBD1 (5 bases). Trimming pared 4 bases from V and 1 base from J, leaving 10 bases between. In germline, CDR1 is MNHEY, CDR2 SVGAGI. The length of the CDR3 is 14 residues. CDR3: CASSSSQGNTEAFF. The CDR3 DNA reads as TGTGCCAGCAGTTCCTCGCAGGGGAACACTGAAGCTTTCTTT.

V usage is TRBV2 and J usage is TRBJ2-7; possible D gene TRBD2, 6 bases. There are 14 residues in the CDR3. Trimming removed 4 bases at V and 0 bases at J, with 10 bases between. Germline V lookup: CDR1 SNHLY, CDR2 FYNNEI. In DNA form, the CDR3 reads TGTGCCAGCAGTGCTGCGGGGCCCTCCTACGAGCAGTACTTC. Its protein is CASSAAGPSYEQYF. Supplemented by reference TRBV2 and TRBJ2-7, the full variable domain reads EPEVTQTPSHQVTQMGQEVILRCVPISNHLYFYWYRQILGQKVEFLVSFYNNEISEKSEIFDDQFSVERPDGSNFTLKIRSTKLEDSAMYFCASSAAGPSYEQYFGPGTRLTVT.

V is TRBV27 and J is TRBJ2-2, with TRBD2 matching over 9 bases. Unmatched junction bases numbered 6, after V lost 4 bases and J lost 6 bases. This CDR3 is 15 amino acids long. Germline values: CDR1 MNHEY, CDR2 SMNVEV (reference sequence). The CDR3 loop is CASSSLAGVPGELFF. CDR3 DNA: TGTGCCAGCAGTTCCTTAGCGGGAGTCCCCGGGGAGCTGTTTTTT.

V is TRBV6-6 and J is TRBJ2-7; the D gene is possibly TRBD2 (6 bases). This CDR3 spans 14 amino acids. V was pared by 9 bases and J by 0 bases, with 15 bases between. Germline V gives CDR1 MNHNY, CDR2 SVGAGI (reference sequence). CDR3 nucleotides: TGTGCCAGTGAAGTCGGGGGTACCTCCTACGAGCAGTACTTC. Translation gives CASEVGGTSYEQYF.

This clone was recorded once. The J gene is TRBJ1-2, the V gene TRBV7-2, with D unresolved. V lost 1 base and J lost 8, with 11 bases in between. The germline V gene encodes CDR1 SGHTA and CDR2 FQGNSA. The CDR3 is 13 amino acids. CDR3 protein: CASSLGVPRGYTF. CDR3 nucleotide sequence: TGTGCCAGCAGCTTAGGTGTTCCGAGAGGCTACACCTTC.

V usage is TRBV7-9 and J usage is TRBJ2-5; a possible D gene is TRBD2 (7 bases). Germline CDR1 and CDR2: SEHNR and FQNEAQ (reference sequence). CDR3 size: 14 residues. The germline V and J ends were trimmed by 4 bases and 5 bases, with 14 bases remaining between them. This chain's CDR3 is CASSSGGAGETQYF. CDR3 DNA sequence: TGTGCCAGCAGCTCGGGGGGCGCGGGGGAGACCCAGTACTTC.

The chain is built from TRBV11-2 and TRBJ2-5; unclear D gene. Deletions cut 1 base from V and 3 bases from J, with 9 bases between. The germline CDR1 and CDR2 sequences are SGHAT and FQNNGV. The CDR3 consists of 14 residues. The CDR3 protein is CASSLGLGKETQYF. The DNA for the CDR3 is TGTGCCAGCAGCTTAGGGTTGGGGAAAGAGACCCAGTACTTC.

The chain carries TRBV13 and TRBJ2-7; 10 bases are shared with TRBD2. The CDR3 length is 15 residues. The V gene end was trimmed by 1 base and the J gene end by 5 bases; junction bases not matched to a gene: 5. Germline CDR1 reads PRHDT; CDR2 reads FYEKMQ (reference sequence). CDR3 DNA sequence: TGTGCCAGCAGCTTAGAGGGACTAGCGAATCACGAGCAGTACTTC. This sequence encodes CASSLEGLANHEQYF. The variable domain in full, completed from reference TRBV13 and TRBJ2-7, reads AAGVIQSPRHLIKEKRETATLKCYPIPRHDTVYWYQQGPGQDPQFLISFYEKMQSDKGSIPDRFSAQQFSDYHSELNMSSLELGDSALYFCASSLEGLANHEQYFGPGTRLTVT.

The chain combines TRBV29-1 with TRBJ1-1; D is unresolved. The CDR3 spans 10 residues. The germline V gene encodes CDR1 SQVTM and CDR2 ANQGSEA. Trimming shortened V by 5 bases and J by 7 bases, and 8 bases separated the two germline ends. CDR3: CSVLVSEAFF. The CDR3 bases are TGCAGCGTTTTAGTGAGTGAAGCTTTCTTT.

This clone has just one count. The rearrangement uses TRBV10-3 and TRBJ2-7; D may be TRBD1 or TRBD2 (5 bases each). V gave up 2 bases and J gave up 5 bases, with 7 bases separating them. Germline-derived CDR1 and CDR2 are ENHRY and SYGVKD. The CDR3 spans 12 residues. In DNA, the CDR3 is TGTGCCATCAGTGAGGGGGGTGACGAGCAGTACTTC. Translation: CAISEGGDEQYF.

This clone was detected once. V is TRBV9 and J is TRBJ2-7; possible D gene TRBD1, 5 bases. Per the germline V gene, CDR1 is SGDLS and CDR2 is YYNGEE. Trimming removed 0 bases from V and 3 bases from J, with 10 bases in between. The length of the CDR3 is 14 residues. The CDR3 coding sequence is TGTGCCAGCAGCGTAGCTCTGACAGACTACGAGCAGTACTTC. This encodes CASSVALTDYEQYF.

By share, this clone counts as large. V and J are TRBV7-8 and TRBJ2-1, with 11 bases aligning to TRBD2. Per the germline V gene, CDR1 is SGHVS and CDR2 is FQNEAQ. V shed 2 bases, J shed 8 bases, and the junction held 5 bases outside the gene matches. The CDR3 loop spans 15 amino acids. CDR3 in amino acids: CASSLLGLAGHEQFF. The CDR3 DNA sequence: TGTGCCAGCAGCTTACTCGGACTAGCGGGCCATGAGCAGTTCTTC.

The chain couples TRBV27 to TRBJ2-7; 9 bases fit TRBD2. The CDR3 extends over 13 amino acids. Trimming took 6 bases from V and 5 from J; bases not matched to a gene: 5. Germline V gives CDR1 MNHEY, CDR2 SMNVEV (reference sequence). The CDR3 spells CASRRTSAHEQYF. DNA for the CDR3: TGTGCCAGCAGGCGGACTAGCGCGCACGAGCAGTACTTC.